This paragraph covers one T cell receptor beta chain sequence. The data were obtained in a study of shared clonotypes between healthy human individuals. Profiled with immunoSEQ multiplex PCR; TCRdb holds only in-frame clones, not every one. The sample lists millions of clones; more than 90% were seen once. Germline loops: CDR1 SNHLY, CDR2 FYNNEI. CDR3 length equals 16 residues. V shed 1 base, J shed 10 bases, and the junction held 13 bases outside the gene matches. The chain is built from TRBV2 and TRBJ2-1; 7 nucleotides match TRBD2. The source is a man aged 18 to 29 in good health. The sequencing sample was made of naive CD4+ T cells sorted from blood. Subset given: CD45RA+ positively selected. This CDR3 reads CASSEDRLAANGEQFF. The CDR3 DNA reads as TGTGCCAGCAGTGAAGACAGGCTAGCGGCGAACGGGGAGCAGTTCTTC.